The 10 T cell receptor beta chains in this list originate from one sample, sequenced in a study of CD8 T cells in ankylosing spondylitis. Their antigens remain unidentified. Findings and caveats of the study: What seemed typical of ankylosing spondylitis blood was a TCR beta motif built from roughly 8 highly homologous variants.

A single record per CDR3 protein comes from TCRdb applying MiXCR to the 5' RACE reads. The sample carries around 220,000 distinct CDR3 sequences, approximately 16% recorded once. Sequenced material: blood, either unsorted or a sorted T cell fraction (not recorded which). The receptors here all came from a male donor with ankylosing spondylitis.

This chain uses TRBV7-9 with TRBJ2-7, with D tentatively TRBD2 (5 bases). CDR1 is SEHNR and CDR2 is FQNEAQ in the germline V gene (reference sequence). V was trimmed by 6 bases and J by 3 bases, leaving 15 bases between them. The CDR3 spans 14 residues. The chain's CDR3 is CASRPPGSYYEQYF. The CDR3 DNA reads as TGTGCCAGCAGACCTCCGGGATCGTACTACGAGCAGTACTTC.

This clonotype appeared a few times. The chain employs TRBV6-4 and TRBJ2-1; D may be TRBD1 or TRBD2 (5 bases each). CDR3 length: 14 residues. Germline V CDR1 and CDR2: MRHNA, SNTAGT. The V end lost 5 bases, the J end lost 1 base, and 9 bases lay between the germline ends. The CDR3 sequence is CASSQGPSYNEQFF. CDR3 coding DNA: TGTGCCAGCAGTCAGGGACCTTCCTACAATGAGCAGTTCTTC.

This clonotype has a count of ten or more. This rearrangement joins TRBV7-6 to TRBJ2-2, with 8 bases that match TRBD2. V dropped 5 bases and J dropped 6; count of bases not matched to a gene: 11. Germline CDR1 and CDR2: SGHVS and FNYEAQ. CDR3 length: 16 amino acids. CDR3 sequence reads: CASSEGPAGVSGELFF. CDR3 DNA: TGTGCCAGCAGCGAAGGGCCAGCGGGAGTATCCGGGGAGCTGTTTTTT.

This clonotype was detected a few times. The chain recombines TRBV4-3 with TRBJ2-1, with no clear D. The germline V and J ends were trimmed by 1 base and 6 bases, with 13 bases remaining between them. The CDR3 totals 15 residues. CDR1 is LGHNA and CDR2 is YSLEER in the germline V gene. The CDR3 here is CASSQGRMESNEQFF. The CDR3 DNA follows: TGCGCCAGCAGCCAAGGGAGAATGGAAAGCAATGAGCAGTTCTTC.

This chain's CDR3 is CASSEWTGLSGELFF. For the CDR3, the DNA is TGTGCCAGCAGTGAATGGACAGGGTTATCCGGGGAGCTGTTTTTT. This chain connects TRBV2 to TRBJ2-2; TRBD1 agrees at 8 bases. With 2 bases clipped from V and 6 bases from J, the junction kept 5 bases outside the gene matches. The germline CDR1 and CDR2 sequences are SNHLY and FYNNEI. This CDR3 spans 15 amino acids.

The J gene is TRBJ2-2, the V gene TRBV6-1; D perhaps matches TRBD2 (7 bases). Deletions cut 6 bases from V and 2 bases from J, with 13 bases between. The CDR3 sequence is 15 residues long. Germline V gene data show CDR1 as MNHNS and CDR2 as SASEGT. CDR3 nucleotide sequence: TGTGCCAGCAGCACGGGGGGCTCAAACACCGGGGAGCTGTTTTTT. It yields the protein CASSTGGSNTGELFF.

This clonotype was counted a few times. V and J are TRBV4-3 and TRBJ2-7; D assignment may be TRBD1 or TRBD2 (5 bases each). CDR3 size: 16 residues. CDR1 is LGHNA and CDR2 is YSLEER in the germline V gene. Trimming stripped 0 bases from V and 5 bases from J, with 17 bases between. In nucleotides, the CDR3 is TGCGCCAGCAGCCAAGATCCGGGGCTAGTCTTAGACGAGCAGTACTTC. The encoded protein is CASSQDPGLVLDEQYF.

The CDR3 is CASSVSVQETQYF. Here the CDR3 DNA reads TGTGCCAGCAGCGTATCAGTGCAAGAGACCCAGTACTTC. The rearrangement uses TRBV9 and TRBJ2-5; D call uncertain. This CDR3 has 13 residues. Germline lookup yields CDR1 SGDLS and CDR2 YYNGEE. Trimming removed 1 base at V and 2 bases at J, with 6 bases between.

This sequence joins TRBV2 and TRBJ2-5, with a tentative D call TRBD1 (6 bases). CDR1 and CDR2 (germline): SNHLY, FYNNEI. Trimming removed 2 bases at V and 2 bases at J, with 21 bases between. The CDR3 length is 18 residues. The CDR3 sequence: CASSEMGARVAVQETQYF. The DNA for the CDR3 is TGTGCCAGCAGTGAAATGGGGGCGAGGGTCGCCGTACAAGAGACCCAGTACTTC.

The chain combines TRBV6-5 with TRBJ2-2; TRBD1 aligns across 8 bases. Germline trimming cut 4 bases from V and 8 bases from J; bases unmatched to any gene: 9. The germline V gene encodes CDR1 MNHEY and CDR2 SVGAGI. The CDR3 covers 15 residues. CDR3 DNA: TGTGCCAGCAGTTGGTCCGACAGGGGATCAGGGGAGCTGTTTTTT. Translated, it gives CASSWSDRGSGELFF.